This T cell receptor beta chain was sequenced in a study of blood T cell repertoires in COVID-19. Turning to the study itself: The origin of the acute and convalescent COVID-19 samples was the United States, Italy and Spain.

This CDR3 has 14 residues. Trimming stripped 6 bases from V and 0 bases from J, with 10 bases between. In germline, CDR1 is KGHSH, CDR2 LQKENI. Clones were sequenced by immunoSEQ multiplex PCR, and TCRdb holds only the in-frame ones, with some missing. The sample has under 300,000 clones, approximately 89% seen once; the top ten hold roughly 1.9%. The chain has TRBV18 and TRBJ2-3; the D gene is possibly TRBD1 (6 bases). This receptor was taken from a woman aged 60 to 75 who had recovered from COVID-19. Sequenced material: PBMCs or T cells enriched from blood (not recorded which). Here the CDR3 reads CASSRTASTDTQYF. The CDR3 DNA reads as TGTGCCAGCTCGCGGACAGCTAGCACAGATACGCAGTATTTT.